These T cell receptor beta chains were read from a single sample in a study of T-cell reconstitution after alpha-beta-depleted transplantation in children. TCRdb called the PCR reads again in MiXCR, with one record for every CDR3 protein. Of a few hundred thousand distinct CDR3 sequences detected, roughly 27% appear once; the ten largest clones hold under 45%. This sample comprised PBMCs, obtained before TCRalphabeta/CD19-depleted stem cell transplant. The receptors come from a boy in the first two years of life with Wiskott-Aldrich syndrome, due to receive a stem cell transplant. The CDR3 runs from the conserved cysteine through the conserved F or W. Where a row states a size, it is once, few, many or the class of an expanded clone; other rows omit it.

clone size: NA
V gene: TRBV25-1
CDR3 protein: CASSQEGLAGEVNEQFF

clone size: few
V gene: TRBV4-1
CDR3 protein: CASSLDRGVTYEQYF

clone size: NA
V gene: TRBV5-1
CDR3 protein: CASSRKRTDTQYF

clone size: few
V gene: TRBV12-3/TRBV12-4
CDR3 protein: CASRLSGSGANVLTF

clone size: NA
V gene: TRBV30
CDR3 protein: CAWSPVGTGELFF

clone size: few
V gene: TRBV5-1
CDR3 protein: CASSGAPGNTGELFF

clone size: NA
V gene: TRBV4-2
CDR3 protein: CASSQRSGLETQYF

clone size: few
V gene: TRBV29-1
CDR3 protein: CSVVGIGGNIQYF

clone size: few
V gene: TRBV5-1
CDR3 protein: CASSKTGQVYNEQFF

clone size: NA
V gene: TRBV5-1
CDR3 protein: CASSFGLAGGISYNEQFF

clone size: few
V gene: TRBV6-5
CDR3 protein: CASSYGASGTDTQYF

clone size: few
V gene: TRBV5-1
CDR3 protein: CASSLADLKGYTF

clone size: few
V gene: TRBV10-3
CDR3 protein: CATRQGAWYEQYF

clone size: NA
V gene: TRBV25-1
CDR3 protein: CASSDWTGRWDGYTF

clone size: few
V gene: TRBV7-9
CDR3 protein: CASSFSGTGSEQYF

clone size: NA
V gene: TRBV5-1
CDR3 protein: CASSRDGTNQETQYF

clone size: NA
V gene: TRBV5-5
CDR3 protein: CASSWIRQGSNEQFF

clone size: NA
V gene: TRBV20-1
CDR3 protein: CSAPRLNSYNEQFF

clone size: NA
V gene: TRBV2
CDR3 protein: CASSGGFSGRIINNEQFF

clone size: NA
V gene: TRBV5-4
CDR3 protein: CASSLDGTSGTEQYF

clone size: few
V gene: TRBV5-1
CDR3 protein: CASSLQRDIYNEQFF

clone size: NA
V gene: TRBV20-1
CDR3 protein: CSAIGPVSGNTIYF

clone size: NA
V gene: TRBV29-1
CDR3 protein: CSVPSYNEQFF

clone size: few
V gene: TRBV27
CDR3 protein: CASSSKGFPISGNTIYF

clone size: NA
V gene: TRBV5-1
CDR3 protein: CASRGIAGPYEQYF

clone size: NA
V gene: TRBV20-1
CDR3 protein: CSAMGLAPFDEQFF

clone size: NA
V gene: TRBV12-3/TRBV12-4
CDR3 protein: CASSLRALHYNEQFF

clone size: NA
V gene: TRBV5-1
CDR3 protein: CASSLKGGVRTQYF

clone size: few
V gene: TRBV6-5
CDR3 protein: CASSSGTGGSYNYGYTF

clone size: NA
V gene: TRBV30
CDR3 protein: CAWSIWGLRGQYF

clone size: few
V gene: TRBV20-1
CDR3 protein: CSARGRGEYYGYTF

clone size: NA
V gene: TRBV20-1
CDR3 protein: CSARVGGNQETQYF

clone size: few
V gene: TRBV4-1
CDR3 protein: CASSQPTGGSSDYGYTF

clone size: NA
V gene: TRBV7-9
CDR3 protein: CASSEIAGKGNTIYF

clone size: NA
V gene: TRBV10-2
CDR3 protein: CASSESAVPKNIQYF

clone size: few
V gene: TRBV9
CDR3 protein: CASSVQGAYNEQFF

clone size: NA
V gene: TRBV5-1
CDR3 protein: CASSLLGTSGSFYNEQFF

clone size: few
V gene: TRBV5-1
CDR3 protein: CASSARRGTGDTGELFF

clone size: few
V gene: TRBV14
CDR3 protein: CASSQDPGRPGNTIYF

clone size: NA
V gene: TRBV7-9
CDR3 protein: CASSTPGTSGMYEQYF

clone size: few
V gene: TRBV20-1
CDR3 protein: CSARAPRGAGGQYF

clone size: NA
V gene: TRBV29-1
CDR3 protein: CSVEQLYNEQFF

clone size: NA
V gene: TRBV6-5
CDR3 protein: CASSYSRWNSPLHF

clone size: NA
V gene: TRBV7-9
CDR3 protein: CASSLDRLAAYNEQFF

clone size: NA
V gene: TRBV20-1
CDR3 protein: CSARDPARQGASGELFF